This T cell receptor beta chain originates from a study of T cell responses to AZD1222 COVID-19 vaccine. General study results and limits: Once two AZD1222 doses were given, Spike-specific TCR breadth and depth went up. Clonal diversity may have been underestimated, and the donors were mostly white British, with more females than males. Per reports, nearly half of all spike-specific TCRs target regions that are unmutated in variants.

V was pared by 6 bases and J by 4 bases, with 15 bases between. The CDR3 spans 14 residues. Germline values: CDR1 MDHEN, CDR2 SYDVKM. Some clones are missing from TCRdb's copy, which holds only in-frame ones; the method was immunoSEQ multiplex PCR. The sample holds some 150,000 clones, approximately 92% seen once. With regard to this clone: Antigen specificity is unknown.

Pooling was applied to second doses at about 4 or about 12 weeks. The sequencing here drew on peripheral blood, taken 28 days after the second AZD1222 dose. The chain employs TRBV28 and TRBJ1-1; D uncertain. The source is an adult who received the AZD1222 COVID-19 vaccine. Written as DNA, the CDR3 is TGTGCCAGCAGCCCTCGGCAGGCTGCCACTGAAGCTTTCTTT. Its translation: CASSPRQAATEAFF.